Each of the 32 T cell receptor beta chains below was sequenced from the same sample in a study of cytomegalovirus exposure and HLA in healthy donors. The PCR contained 60 Vbeta and 13 Jbeta primers. TCRdb's copy holds only in-frame clones and misses some; the assay was immunoSEQ multiplex PCR. The data hold approximately 190,000 clones, with almost 85% observed a single time. The sample was PBMCs. The receptors shown here come from a boy between 5 and 17 years old in good health and CMV-seronegative.

The CDR3 nucleotides read TGCAGCGCAGCAGGCGGGACCTCCTACGAGCAGTACTTC. Protein sequence: CSAAGGTSYEQYF. The chain combines TRBV29-1 with TRBJ2-7; a weak D match, TRBD2 (6 bases). CDR3 size: 13 residues. The V gene's germline CDR1 is SQVTM and CDR2 ANQGSEA. V lost 7 bases and J 0 bases, leaving 13 bases between the germline ends.

The chain joins TRBV30 to TRBJ1-4; TRBD1 aligns across 8 bases. The CDR3 is made up of 15 amino acids. The J segment lost 6 bases and the V segment lost 1 base, leaving 7 bases of the junction unmatched. Germline CDR1 is GTSNPN and CDR2 is SVGIG (reference sequence). CDR3 sequence reads: CAWSGAGGPYEKLFF. In DNA, the CDR3 is TGTGCCTGGAGTGGAGCAGGGGGCCCCTATGAAAAACTGTTTTTT.

The chain joins TRBV6-1 to TRBJ2-5; 7 bases are shared with TRBD2. The junction had 3 bases not matched to a gene; V was cut back by 2 bases and J by 0 bases. The CDR3 consists of 15 residues. Germline V gene lookup returns CDR1 MNHNS and CDR2 SASEGT. In nucleotides, the CDR3 is TGTGCCAGCAGTGAACTGAGCGGGGACCAAGAGACCCAGTACTTC. Amino acids: CASSELSGDQETQYF.

The rearrangement joins TRBV5-5 to TRBJ2-7; D call uncertain. Trimming pared 0 bases from V and 3 bases from J, leaving 10 bases between. This CDR3 is 14 amino acids long. CDR1 is SGHKS and CDR2 is YYEKEE in the germline V gene (reference sequence). CDR3 sequence reads: CASSLVAGYYEQYF. CDR3 DNA sequence: TGTGCCAGCAGCTTGGTGGCAGGTTACTACGAGCAGTACTTC. Together with reference TRBV5-5 and TRBJ2-7, the CDR3 gives the full variable domain: DAGVTQSPTHLIKTRGQQVTLRCSPISGHKSVSWYQQVLGQGPQFIFQYYEKEERGRGNFPDRFSARQFPNYSSELNVNALLLGDSALYLCASSLVAGYYEQYFGPGTRLTVT.

This chain connects TRBV4-3 to TRBJ2-7; D is perhaps TRBD2 (6 bases). This CDR3 is 15 amino acids long. V dropped 0 bases and J dropped 5 bases, with 14 bases sitting between them. CDR1 is LGHNA, CDR2 YSLEER, per germline. The CDR3 DNA is TGCGCCAGCAGCCAAGAGGGGGGAGGTTGGGACGAGCAGTACTTC. This sequence encodes CASSQEGGGWDEQYF.

J is TRBJ2-1 and V is TRBV5-4, with D perhaps matching TRBD2 (5 bases). CDR1 and CDR2 (germline): SGHNT, YYREEE (reference sequence). With 4 bases removed from V and 4 bases from J, the gap between germline ends came to 18 bases. The length of the CDR3 is 16 residues. The CDR3 DNA is TGTGCCAGCAGCCCACGAGGCCTAGCAGCATACAATGAGCAGTTCTTC. Its translation is CASSPRGLAAYNEQFF.

This clone was picked up one time. This chain connects TRBV28 to TRBJ2-7; 10 bases align to TRBD1. The CDR3 has 16 amino acids. V lost 7 bases, J lost 0 bases, and 9 bases stayed unmatched. In germline, CDR1 is MDHEN, CDR2 SYDVKM. Written as DNA, the CDR3 is TGTGCCAGCAAGTTCTCCGGGACAGGGGTCTCCTACGAGCAGTACTTC. Its translation is CASKFSGTGVSYEQYF.

V and J are TRBV11-1 and TRBJ1-1; D not resolved. Germline CDR1 is SGHAT and CDR2 is FQDESV (reference sequence). This CDR3 region has 15 residues. With 5 bases removed from V and 1 base from J, the gap between germline ends came to 14 bases. CDR3 protein: CASSPLGERNTEAFF. The DNA for the CDR3 is TGTGCCAGCAGCCCACTCGGGGAAAGGAACACTGAAGCTTTCTTT.

This clone was counted a single time. J is TRBJ2-5 and V is TRBV10-2, with 7 bases lining up with TRBD2. The CDR3 spans 13 residues. Trimming took 4 bases from V and 7 from J; bases not matched to a gene: 6. Germline V lookup: CDR1 WSHSY, CDR2 SAAADI. The CDR3 coding sequence is TGCGCCAGCAGTGGCCGGACGGGGGGGACCCAGTACTTC. Translated: CASSGRTGGTQYF.

The genes are TRBV1 and TRBJ1-2; the DNA was not used to check the table's D call, TRBD1. TRBV1 is deemed a pseudogene. The CDR3 extends over 15 amino acids. CDR3 amino acids: CTSSQVRRDVTGYTF. CDR3 nucleotides: TGCACCAGCAGCCAGGTTCGCAGGGATGTGACTGGCTACACCTTC.

This chain connects TRBV7-3 to TRBJ1-5; 12 nucleotides match TRBD1. Trimming took 0 bases from V and 0 from J; bases not matched to a gene: 9. Per the germline V gene, CDR1 is SGHTA and CDR2 is FQGTGA. This CDR3 contains 20 residues. DNA for the CDR3: TGTGCCAGCAGCTTAACAAGGGGACAGGGGGCGACTGATAGCAATCAGCCCCAGCATTTT. This translates into CASSLTRGQGATDSNQPQHF.

The chain's CDR3 is CASSLTGGNTEAFF. In DNA form, the CDR3 reads TGTGCCAGCAGCTTAACTGGGGGCAATACTGAAGCTTTCTTT. This chain links TRBV7-6 with TRBJ1-1; TRBD1 is a possible D gene (6 bases). Germline V gene sequence: CDR1 SGHVS, CDR2 FNYEAQ. This CDR3 has 14 amino acids. The V end was cut by 2 bases, the J end by 5 bases, with 12 bases between.

The chain is built from TRBV18 and TRBJ2-2; D possibly corresponds to TRBD1 (6 bases). Germline V gene lookup returns CDR1 KGHSH and CDR2 LQKENI. V was clipped by 5 bases and J by 4 bases, with 17 bases between them. The CDR3 runs to 16 residues. The CDR3 spells CASSTTGLWGTGELFF. In nucleotides, the CDR3 is TGTGCCAGCTCAACAACAGGGTTGTGGGGCACCGGGGAGCTGTTTTTT.

This clone was picked up a small number of times. V and J are TRBV9 and TRBJ2-1, with a possible D match to TRBD2 (5 bases). There are 15 residues in the CDR3. The germline CDR1 and CDR2 sequences are SGDLS and YYNGEE. Trimming left V 1 base short and J 8 bases short, with 16 bases between. The CDR3 loop is CASSVSGSGLDEQFF. The CDR3 coding sequence is TGTGCCAGCAGCGTAAGTGGGAGTGGTTTGGATGAGCAGTTCTTC.

The chain uses TRBV7-2 and TRBJ1-6; D gene unclear. The V and J ends lost 3 bases and 8 bases respectively, with 8 bases between them. The CDR3 extends over 13 amino acids. CDR1 and CDR2 from the germline V gene are SGHTA and FQGNSA. The chain's CDR3 is CASSFTQDSPLHF. The CDR3 DNA reads as TGTGCCAGCAGCTTTACCCAGGATTCACCCCTCCACTTT.

This clone was seen only once. V is TRBV6-4 and J is TRBJ2-1; 9 bases match TRBD2. The CDR3 runs 14 residues. Germline trimming cut 3 bases from V and 10 bases from J; bases unmatched to any gene: 7. CDR1 MRHNA and CDR2 SNTAGT come from the germline V gene. This CDR3 is CASSEAGGSQEQFF. CDR3 DNA: TGTGCCAGCAGTGAGGCGGGGGGGTCACAAGAGCAGTTCTTC.

The genes are TRBV7-9 and TRBJ1-3; 12 bases match TRBD1. The CDR3 consists of 17 residues. Germline CDR1 reads SEHNR; CDR2 reads FQNEAQ (reference sequence). The J segment lost 0 bases and the V segment lost 5 bases, leaving 5 bases of the junction unmatched. CDR3 in amino acids: CASSRGTGGRSGNTIYF. The CDR3 DNA is TGTGCCAGCAGCCGGGGGACAGGGGGCCGCTCTGGAAACACCATATATTTT.

This clone was found a few times. This chain links TRBV4-3 with TRBJ1-1, with D maybe TRBD1 (5 bases). The V end was cut by 0 bases, the J end by 4 bases, with 12 bases between. The CDR3 extends over 15 amino acids. Germline assignment: CDR1 LGHNA and CDR2 YSLEER. The CDR3 coding sequence is TGCGCCAGCAGCCAAGATCGGGGGGGGAGCACTGAAGCTTTCTTT. This encodes CASSQDRGGSTEAFF.

This rearrangement joins TRBV9 to TRBJ2-1; 7 bases agree with TRBD2. Germline loops: CDR1 SGDLS, CDR2 YYNGEE. Losses at the gene ends were 4 bases for V and 8 bases for J; bases not matched to a gene: 12. This CDR3 is built from 15 residues. This chain's CDR3 is CASSLNGLVGDEQFF. In nucleotides, the CDR3 is TGTGCCAGCAGCCTAAATGGACTAGTGGGGGATGAGCAGTTCTTC. Looking up the rest from reference TRBV9 and TRBJ2-1 gives the full variable domain: DSGVTQTPKHLITATGQRVTLRCSPRSGDLSVYWYQQSLDQGLQFLIQYYNGEERAKGNILERFSAQQFPDLHSELNLSSLELGDSALYFCASSLNGLVGDEQFFGPGTRLTVL.

CDR3 sequence reads: CASSPRGHKGVHQPQHF. In DNA, the CDR3 is TGTGCCAGTAGTCCCCGTGGACATAAAGGGGTCCATCAGCCCCAGCATTTT. V and J are TRBV19 and TRBJ1-5, with a tentative D call TRBD1 (5 bases). The CDR3 spans 17 residues. V was trimmed by 5 bases and J by 5 bases, leaving 22 bases between them. The germline V gene has CDR1 LNHDA and CDR2 SQIVND (reference sequence).

The chain joins TRBV28 to TRBJ1-2, with D perhaps matching TRBD1 (6 bases). The V end was cut by 3 bases, the J end by 5 bases, with 13 bases between. Germline values: CDR1 MDHEN, CDR2 SYDVKM. The length of the CDR3 is 14 residues. Here the CDR3 reads CASSLRGGGYGYTF. As DNA, the CDR3 is TGTGCCAGCAGTTTGAGGGGGGGCGGGTATGGCTACACCTTC.

The V gene is TRBV7-2, the J gene TRBJ1-1; no clear D. This CDR3 region has 13 residues. Trimming removed 5 bases from V and 11 bases from J, with 18 bases in between. CDR1 SGHTA and CDR2 FQGNSA come from the germline V gene. This CDR3 reads CASSPILNSGAFF. The DNA of the CDR3 is TGTGCCAGCAGCCCAATCTTGAACAGTGGGGCTTTCTTT.

The sample holds one count of this clone. The CDR3 is CASARDRGLPPQHF. The CDR3 coding sequence is TGTGCCAGCGCCCGGGACAGGGGGCTTCCGCCCCAGCATTTT. The chain uses TRBV6-5 and TRBJ1-5; the match to TRBD1 covers 12 bases. CDR1 is MNHEY, CDR2 SVGAGI, per germline. This CDR3 has 14 amino acids. Germline trimming cut 8 bases from V and 9 bases from J; bases unmatched to any gene: 8.

For the CDR3, the DNA is TGTGCCAGCAGTTACTCGGGGCCGGATCAGCCCCAGCATTTT. This sequence encodes CASSYSGPDQPQHF. The gene calls are TRBV6-5 and TRBJ1-5, with D perhaps matching TRBD1 (5 bases). Germline-derived CDR1 and CDR2 are MNHEY and SVGAGI. Trimming cost V 0 bases and J 5 bases, with 8 bases left between them. CDR3 length equals 14 residues.

This clone was counted a single time. The J gene is TRBJ2-7, the V gene TRBV19; 7 positions agree with TRBD2. This CDR3 region has 14 residues. Per the germline V gene, CDR1 is LNHDA and CDR2 is SQIVND (reference sequence). V lost 5 bases and J lost 2; bases outside the gene matches: 6. Here the CDR3 reads CASSLSSGAYEQYF. CDR3 sequence (DNA): TGTGCCAGTAGTTTATCTAGCGGCGCCTACGAGCAGTACTTC.

The chain couples TRBV13 to TRBJ1-2; no reliable D call. Trimming left V 2 bases short and J 6 bases short, with 10 bases between. Germline V CDR1 and CDR2: PRHDT, FYEKMQ (reference sequence). The CDR3 covers 13 residues. The CDR3 DNA is TGTGCCAGCAGCTTACGGGGTAAGGATGGCTACACCTTC. Protein: CASSLRGKDGYTF.

This chain links TRBV4-2 with TRBJ2-7; 12 nucleotides match TRBD2. The CDR3 has 19 amino acids. Looked up from germline, CDR1 is LGHNA and CDR2 is YNFKEQ. The ends lost 0 bases at V and 3 bases at J; junction bases unmatched: 12. CDR3 sequence reads: CASSQEGLAGSFTHYEQYF. The CDR3 DNA reads TGTGCCAGCAGCCAAGAAGGACTAGCGGGAAGCTTCACCCACTACGAGCAGTACTTC.

V and J are TRBV2 and TRBJ1-4; TRBD1 agrees at 11 bases. This CDR3 contains 16 residues. V shed 8 bases and J 5 bases; nucleotides not matched to a gene: 10. The germline CDR1 and CDR2 sequences are SNHLY and FYNNEI. Here the CDR3 DNA reads TGTGCCAGCTTACGGACAGGGGGCGTTGAAAATGAAAAACTGTTTTTT. This translates into CASLRTGGVENEKLFF.

The V call is TRBV27, the J call TRBJ2-7; 9 nucleotides match TRBD1. Germline CDR1 reads MNHEY; CDR2 reads SMNVEV (reference sequence). This CDR3 has 15 residues. V dropped 6 bases and J dropped 5; count of bases not matched to a gene: 11. The CDR3, as DNA: TGTGCCAGCAGGATCACCGGGACAGGGATCCACGAGCAGTACTTC. Its translation: CASRITGTGIHEQYF.

V gene TRBV6-5 combines with J gene TRBJ1-2; TRBD1 aligns across 8 bases. V trimming: 6 bases; J trimming: 6 bases; junction bases outside the gene matches: 9. This CDR3 is built from 14 residues. Per the germline V gene, CDR1 is MNHEY and CDR2 is SVGAGI. The CDR3 protein is CASSHTGQVHGYTF. In nucleotides, the CDR3 is TGTGCCAGCAGCCACACGGGACAGGTGCATGGCTACACCTTC.

The chain carries TRBV4-1 and TRBJ2-5; TRBD2 agrees at 7 bases. CDR3 size: 15 residues. The V segment lost 6 bases and the J segment 1 base; nucleotides outside the gene matches: 8. In germline, CDR1 is MGHRA, CDR2 YSYEKL. CDR3 nucleotide sequence: TGCGCCAGCAGTCGGATCGGGGGGTCCCAAGAGACCCAGTACTTC. This encodes CASSRIGGSQETQYF.

This chain links TRBV29-1 with TRBJ1-5, with a possible D match to TRBD1 (5 bases). The V and J ends lost 5 bases and 4 bases respectively, with 12 bases between them. The CDR3 is 13 amino acids. Germline CDR1 reads SQVTM; CDR2 reads ANQGSEA. The CDR3 DNA is TGCAGCGTTTCTGCAGGGATGAATCAGCCCCAGCATTTT. It codes for CSVSAGMNQPQHF.